A single T cell receptor (beta chain) is shown here with its context. Its antigen is undetermined. The CDR3 is cut off 3 residues early in the read; its end comes from the germline J gene. The data derive from a study of Tregs in tolerant kidney transplant recipients. General observations from the study: Antigen-driven expansion was suggested because donor-specific Tregs expanded more than all Tregs in tolerant patients. The most relevant donor-specific Treg TCRbeta repertoire apparently came from expansion with activated donor B cells.

The germline CDR1 and CDR2 sequences are DFQATT and SNEGSKA (reference sequence). The length of the CDR3 is 11 residues. The ends were cut back, 4 bases at V and 8 bases at J, with 9 bases in the middle. Some clones are missing from TCRdb's copy, which holds only in-frame ones; the method was immunoSEQ multiplex PCR. The sample table includes approximately 31,000 clones. The TCR comes from a human donor who received a combined kidney and bone marrow transplant. This chain links TRBV20-1 with TRBJ2-1, with a possible D match to TRBD1 (6 bases). The sequencing here drew on CD8+ T cells from blood, taken before the transplant. The chain's CDR3 is CSATWGHEQFF. The covered CDR3 bases are TGCAGTGCTACTTGGGGGCATGAG.